The source of this T cell receptor beta chain is a study of shared clonotypes between healthy human individuals. Concerning this clone: Other DNA sequences from this sample encode an identical CDR3 as well.

Measured with immunoSEQ multiplex PCR; TCRdb has only the in-frame clones, and not every one. The data contain 2 million to 2.5 million clones, 90% to 96% of them singletons. CDR3 length equals 13 residues. The germline V gene encodes CDR1 MNHEY and CDR2 SMNVEV (reference sequence). With 1 base removed from V and 1 base from J, the gap between germline ends came to 4 bases. All donors were Caucasian adults living in Nashville, Tennessee. The receptor was isolated from a man aged 18 to 35 in good health. Sequences were obtained from naive CD4+ T cells sorted from blood. The subset is: CD45RA+ positively selected. V and J are TRBV27 and TRBJ1-1, with unresolved D. This CDR3 reads CASSLLGNTEAFF. DNA for the CDR3: TGTGCCAGCAGTTTATTAGGGAACACTGAAGCTTTCTTT.